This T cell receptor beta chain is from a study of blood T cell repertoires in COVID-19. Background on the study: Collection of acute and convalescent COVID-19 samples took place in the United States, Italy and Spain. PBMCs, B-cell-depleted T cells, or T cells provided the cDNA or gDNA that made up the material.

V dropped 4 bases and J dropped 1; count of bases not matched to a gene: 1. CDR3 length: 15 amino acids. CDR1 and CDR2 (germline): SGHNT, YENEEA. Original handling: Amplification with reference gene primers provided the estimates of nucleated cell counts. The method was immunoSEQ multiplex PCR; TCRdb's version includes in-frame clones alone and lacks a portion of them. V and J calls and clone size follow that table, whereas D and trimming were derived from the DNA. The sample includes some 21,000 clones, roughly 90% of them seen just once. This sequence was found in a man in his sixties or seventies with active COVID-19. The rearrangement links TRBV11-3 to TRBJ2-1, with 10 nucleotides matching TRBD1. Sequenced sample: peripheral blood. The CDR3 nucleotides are TGTGCCAGCAGCTCGGACAGGGGGTCCTACAATGAGCAGTTCTTC. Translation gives CASSSDRGSYNEQFF.